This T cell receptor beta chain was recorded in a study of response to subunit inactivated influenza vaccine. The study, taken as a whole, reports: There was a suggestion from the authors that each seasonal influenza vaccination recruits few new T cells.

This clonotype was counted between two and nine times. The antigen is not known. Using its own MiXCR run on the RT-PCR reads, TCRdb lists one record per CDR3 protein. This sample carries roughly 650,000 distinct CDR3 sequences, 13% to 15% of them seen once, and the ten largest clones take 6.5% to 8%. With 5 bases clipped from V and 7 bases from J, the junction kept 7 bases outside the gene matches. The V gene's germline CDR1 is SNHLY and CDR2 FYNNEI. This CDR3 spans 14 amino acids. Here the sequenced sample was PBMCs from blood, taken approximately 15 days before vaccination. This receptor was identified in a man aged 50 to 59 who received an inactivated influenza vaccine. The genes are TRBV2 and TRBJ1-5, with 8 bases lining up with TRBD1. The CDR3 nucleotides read TGTGCCAGCAGTAGCGACAGGGGCTGGCAGCCCCAGCATTTT. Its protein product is CASSSDRGWQPQHF.